The next 14 T cell receptor beta chains were all read from a single sample in a study of beta chain features in type 1 diabetes. Sequencing targeted expressed TCRB transcripts, as all isolated RNA had been reverse transcribed. Generated by immunoSEQ multiplex PCR, the TCRdb table keeps only in-frame clones and is missing some. The sample has about 350,000 clones, 15% to 20% seen once. Material: naive CD4+ T cells from blood. The receptors come from a woman aged 18-29 years in good health.

V is TRBV20-1 and J is TRBJ1-5, with D unresolved. CDR1 is DFQATT and CDR2 is SNEGSKA in the germline V gene (reference sequence). The V and J ends lost 6 bases and 9 bases respectively, with 6 bases between them. The CDR3 sequence is 9 residues long. This CDR3 is CSALAPQHF. The CDR3 nucleotides are TGCAGTGCACTAGCGCCCCAGCATTTT.

CDR3 protein: CASSPRTGGRGQTQYF. CDR3 DNA: TGTGCCAGCAGTCCTCGGACAGGGGGACGTGGGCAGACCCAGTACTTC. The rearrangement joins TRBV7-2 to TRBJ2-5; 10 nucleotides match TRBD1. Trimming cost V 6 bases and J 6 bases; bases outside gene matches: 13. The CDR3 is 16 amino acids. Germline V gene sequence: CDR1 SGHTA, CDR2 FQGNSA.

V and J are TRBV6-5 and TRBJ2-7, with D maybe TRBD1 (6 bases). The ends were cut back, 6 bases at V and 3 bases at J, with 15 bases in the middle. Germline V gene data show CDR1 as MNHEY and CDR2 as SVGAGI. This CDR3 has 14 amino acids. The CDR3 is CASSDTGYRYEQYF. In nucleotides, the CDR3 is TGTGCCAGCAGCGATACAGGGTATCGCTACGAGCAGTACTTC.

This clone occurred a few times. The chain carries TRBV7-9 and TRBJ2-7; 8 bases are shared with TRBD1. V trimming: 5 bases; J trimming: 3 bases; junction bases outside the gene matches: 12. Per germline, CDR1 SEHNR and CDR2 FQNEAQ (reference sequence). This CDR3 region has 16 residues. In nucleotides, the CDR3 is TGTGCCAGCAGCCAGCCCCCGGACAGGGAAGACTACGAGCAGTACTTC. This codes for CASSQPPDREDYEQYF.

The rearrangement uses TRBV4-3 and TRBJ2-2; TRBD1 aligns across 8 bases. This CDR3 spans 14 amino acids. The V and J ends lost 3 bases and 3 bases, in that order; junction bases with no gene match: 0. Germline CDR1 and CDR2: LGHNA and YSLEER. CDR3: CASSQGQDTGELFF. The CDR3 DNA reads TGCGCCAGCAGCCAGGGACAGGACACCGGGGAGCTGTTTTTT.

The chain carries TRBV5-1 and TRBJ1-2; 8 nucleotides agree with TRBD1. The CDR3 contains 14 residues. The germline gives CDR1 SGHRS, CDR2 YFSETQ. Unmatched junction bases numbered 2, after V lost 4 bases and J lost 0 bases. The CDR3 loop is CASSTGGANYGYTF. The CDR3 nucleotides are TGCGCCAGCAGCACAGGGGGAGCTAACTATGGCTACACCTTC.

A single count supports this clone. The chain recombines TRBV2 with TRBJ2-1; a possible D gene is TRBD2 (6 bases). CDR3 size: 14 residues. From germline, CDR1 is SNHLY and CDR2 FYNNEI. With 7 bases removed from V and 3 bases from J, the gap between germline ends came to 13 bases. The CDR3 region has the DNA TGTGCCAGCAAGGGCGGGAATTTCTACAATGAGCAGTTCTTC. Its translation: CASKGGNFYNEQFF.

This clone came up a few times. The V call is TRBV28, the J call TRBJ2-1; 13 nucleotides line up with TRBD2. Germline CDR1 is MDHEN and CDR2 is SYDVKM. J was trimmed by 4 bases and V by 3 bases; bases with no gene match: 3. The length of the CDR3 is 16 residues. The CDR3 sequence: CASSFTSGREYNEQFF. In nucleotides, the CDR3 is TGTGCCAGCAGTTTTACTAGCGGGAGGGAATACAATGAGCAGTTCTTC.

The chain uses TRBV29-1 and TRBJ1-1; D is undetermined. The CDR3 covers 13 residues. V dropped 4 bases and J dropped 8 bases, with 17 bases sitting between them. Germline V gives CDR1 SQVTM, CDR2 ANQGSEA. The CDR3 DNA follows: TGCAGCGTTGGGTTAGAGGAATTACAAGAAGCTTTCTTT. Its protein is CSVGLEELQEAFF.

This sequence joins TRBV5-1 and TRBJ2-2, with D possibly matching TRBD1 (5 bases). The CDR3 covers 14 residues. V gave up 2 bases and J gave up 3 bases, with 8 bases separating them. Germline values: CDR1 SGHRS, CDR2 YFSETQ. The CDR3 coding sequence is TGCGCCAGCAGCTTAGGACAAGACACCGGGGAGCTGTTTTTT. It is translated as CASSLGQDTGELFF.

The genes are TRBV29-1 and TRBJ1-1; no reliable D call. Per the germline V gene, CDR1 is SQVTM and CDR2 is ANQGSEA. This CDR3 is 13 amino acids long. V lost 7 bases and J lost 1, with 13 bases in between. This CDR3 is CSARDTPNTEAFF. The CDR3 coding sequence is TGCAGCGCTCGAGACACGCCGAACACTGAAGCTTTCTTT.

There are a few counts of this clone. The chain links TRBV6-5 to TRBJ1-4; the D is unclear. The CDR3 contains 14 residues. The germline gives CDR1 MNHEY, CDR2 SVGAGI. With 2 bases removed from V and 0 bases from J, the gap between germline ends came to 4 bases. The CDR3 loop is CASSYGATNEKLFF. The CDR3, as DNA: TGTGCCAGCAGTTACGGAGCAACTAATGAAAAACTGTTTTTT.

The chain carries TRBV27 and TRBJ1-2; 7 bases are shared with TRBD1. V lost 5 bases and J lost 8; bases outside the gene matches: 8. The CDR3 runs 13 residues. CDR1 and CDR2 (germline): MNHEY, SMNVEV (reference sequence). CDR3 DNA: TGTGCCAGCAGTCTTACAGGGGCGCGGGGCTACACCTTC. Residues: CASSLTGARGYTF.

The rearrangement joins TRBV23-1 to TRBJ2-1; D unresolved. TRBV23-1 counts as an open reading frame of uncertain function. V lost 0 bases and J lost 6, with 9 bases in between. The CDR3 is made up of 14 amino acids. CDR3 region: CASSQSNLANEQFF. The CDR3 nucleotides read TGCGCCAGCAGTCAATCCAATCTGGCCAATGAGCAGTTCTTC.